Below are 32 T cell receptor beta chains sequenced from a single sample in a study of T cell responses to AZD1222 COVID-19 vaccine. The table came from immunoSEQ multiplex PCR; TCRdb's copy has only in-frame clones and leaves some out. The data show 150,000 or so clones, about 87% seen once. This specimen was peripheral blood, taken on day 0 of AZD1222 vaccination. Every receptor here comes from an adult in good health.

The V call is TRBV19, the J call TRBJ1-4; no reliable D call. V dropped 3 bases and J dropped 4 bases, with 6 bases sitting between them. Germline V gives CDR1 LNHDA, CDR2 SQIVND (reference sequence). The CDR3 covers 13 residues. The chain's CDR3 is CASSISLNEKLFF. The CDR3 region has the DNA TGTGCCAGTAGTATCTCCCTTAATGAAAAACTGTTTTTT.

This chain joins TRBV3-1 (or the pseudogene TRBV3-2) and TRBJ2-7; D is ambiguous. The CDR3 loop spans 16 amino acids. V lost 0 bases, J lost 5 bases, and 17 bases lay in between. CDR1 is LGHDT and CDR2 is YNNKEL in the germline V gene (reference sequence). CDR3 coding DNA: TGTGCCAGCAGCCAAGATCTGGGAACCGCCGCCCACGAGCAGTACTTC. Amino acids: CASSQDLGTAAHEQYF.

The CDR3 protein is CASTLDRGNEQFF. DNA for the CDR3: TGTGCCAGCACCCTCGACAGGGGTAATGAGCAGTTCTTC. The V gene is TRBV2, the J gene TRBJ2-1; 8 bases map to TRBD1. The germline V gene encodes CDR1 SNHLY and CDR2 FYNNEI. This CDR3 has 13 residues. After removal of 7 bases from V and 7 bases from J, the junction contained 6 bases not matched to a gene.

The rearrangement uses TRBV11-2 and TRBJ2-2, with D possibly TRBD1 on 5 matching bases. CDR3 length: 15 amino acids. V lost 4 bases to trimming and J lost 3 bases, with 12 bases between them. Germline CDR1 is SGHAT and CDR2 is FQNNGV. CDR3 residues: CASSSYRQYTGELFF. DNA for the CDR3: TGTGCCAGCAGCTCCTATCGACAGTACACCGGGGAGCTGTTTTTT.

The J gene is TRBJ2-6, the V gene TRBV6-6; D is undetermined. Germline loops: CDR1 MNHNY, CDR2 SVGAGI (reference sequence). This CDR3 has 16 amino acids. Trimming left V 6 bases short and J 0 bases short, with 12 bases between. The CDR3: CASSDGGYSGANVLTF. CDR3 DNA: TGTGCCAGCAGCGATGGTGGGTACTCTGGGGCCAACGTCCTGACTTTC.

The chain employs TRBV19 and TRBJ1-2, with D hard to call. Germline loops: CDR1 LNHDA, CDR2 SQIVND (reference sequence). Trimming removed 4 bases from V and 0 bases from J, with 6 bases in between. There are 13 residues in the CDR3. The CDR3 coding sequence is TGTGCCAGTAGTAGCAGCGCTAACTATGGCTACACCTTC. It specifies CASSSSANYGYTF.

This sequence joins TRBV12-3 or TRBV12-4 and TRBJ1-2; D is ambiguous. V gave up 10 bases and J gave up 4 bases, with 16 bases separating them. This CDR3 comprises 13 residues. CDR3 in amino acids: CAIDVVGVYGYTF. In DNA, the CDR3 is TGTGCCATCGATGTAGTCGGGGTCTATGGCTACACCTTC.

The chain recombines TRBV5-1 with TRBJ1-2; a possible D gene is TRBD1 (5 bases). There are 13 residues in the CDR3. Germline CDR1 and CDR2: SGHRS and YFSETQ. V lost 5 bases to trimming and J lost 5 bases, with 13 bases between them. The CDR3 DNA reads TGCGCCAGCAGTTTCGGGAGGGGATATGGCTACACCTTC. It translates to CASSFGRGYGYTF.

Remarks on this clone: At one of its ends the junction is not consistent with the germline gene, which may arise from a read error. V and J are TRBV9 and TRBJ2-5; D is uncertain. The germline V gene encodes CDR1 SGDLS and CDR2 YYNGEE. The CDR3 is 14 amino acids. CDR3 in amino acids: CASSVGVAGEAQYF. The CDR3 coding sequence is TGTGCCAGCAGCGTAGGGGTCGCCGGAGAGGCCCAGTACTTC.

This chain connects TRBV2 to TRBJ2-7; 8 bases match TRBD2. Germline values: CDR1 SNHLY, CDR2 FYNNEI. The J segment lost 7 bases and the V segment lost 6 bases, leaving 11 bases of the junction unmatched. CDR3 length: 14 residues. CDR3 amino acids: CASRTDSGLGEQYF. DNA of the CDR3: TGTGCCAGCAGGACGGATTCGGGACTAGGGGAGCAGTACTTC.

This chain links TRBV5-1 with TRBJ1-1; D call uncertain. Trimming stripped 0 bases from V and 1 base from J, with 7 bases between. The CDR3 runs to 14 residues. Per germline, CDR1 SGHRS and CDR2 YFSETQ. Here the CDR3 reads CASSLGAANTEAFF. CDR3 in DNA: TGCGCCAGCAGCTTGGGGGCAGCGAACACTGAAGCTTTCTTT.

V gene TRBV5-6 combines with J gene TRBJ2-3; 7 bases match TRBD1. This CDR3 is built from 17 residues. V was clipped by 0 bases and J by 2 bases; unmatched bases: 9. Germline assignment: CDR1 SGHDT and CDR2 YYEEEE. The CDR3 here is CASSLALDRINTDTQYF. The CDR3 DNA is TGTGCCAGCAGCTTGGCCCTGGACAGGATAAACACAGATACGCAGTATTTT.

Written as DNA, the CDR3 is TGTGCCAGCAGTTATATTTCGGATAATTCACCCCTCCACTTT. Translating it yields CASSYISDNSPLHF. The chain employs TRBV6-6 and TRBJ1-6; no firm D call. V lost 3 bases, J lost 5 bases, and 8 bases lay in between. The CDR3 has 14 amino acids. In germline, CDR1 is MNHNY, CDR2 SVGAGI (reference sequence).

This rearrangement joins TRBV15 to TRBJ2-3; 11 bases map to TRBD1. CDR3 length: 16 residues. J gave up 14 bases and V 0 bases, and 13 bases lay outside the gene matches. Germline lookup yields CDR1 LNHNV and CDR2 YYDKDF (reference sequence). The CDR3 is CATSRDRAVGTGGPYF. The CDR3 DNA is TGTGCCACCAGCAGAGATAGGGCCGTAGGGACAGGGGGGCCGTATTTT.

The rearrangement links TRBV4-1 to TRBJ2-5, with 7 nucleotides matching TRBD1. CDR3 size: 15 residues. V gave up 5 bases and J gave up 5 bases; unmatched junction bases: 11. CDR1 is MGHRA, CDR2 YSYEKL, per germline. CDR3: CASSSPGRGQETQYF. CDR3 DNA: TGCGCCAGCAGCTCCCCTGGCAGGGGACAGGAGACCCAGTACTTC.

The J gene is TRBJ1-1, the V gene TRBV7-8; tentatively, D is TRBD1 (6 bases). CDR1 and CDR2 from the germline V gene are SGHVS and FQNEAQ. The CDR3 is 13 residues long. Trimming pared 1 base from V and 7 bases from J, leaving 10 bases between. CDR3 sequence (DNA): TGTGCCAGCAGCTTAGAGGGGGGGTATGAAGCTTTCTTT. Protein product: CASSLEGGYEAFF.

This clone was found once. The V gene is TRBV7-2, the J gene TRBJ2-7, with D uncertain. The ends were cut back, 7 bases at V and 6 bases at J, with 22 bases in the middle. The germline CDR1 and CDR2 sequences are SGHTA and FQGNSA. This CDR3 comprises 15 residues. This chain's CDR3 is CASTLNRAGPGEQYF. CDR3 nucleotides: TGTGCCAGCACCCTTAATAGGGCAGGTCCGGGCGAGCAGTACTTC.

In regard to this clone: Other DNA sequences of this sample code for an identical CDR3. The chain employs TRBV7-2 and TRBJ1-3, with 7 nucleotides matching TRBD1. This CDR3 spans 15 amino acids. V lost 0 bases, J lost 3 bases, and 2 bases stayed unmatched. The germline CDR1 and CDR2 sequences are SGHTA and FQGNSA. The CDR3 DNA reads TGTGCCAGCAGCTTAGCAGGGGGCGGTGGAAACACCATATATTTT. Its protein product is CASSLAGGGGNTIYF. The whole variable domain, filled in from reference TRBV7-2 and TRBJ1-3, reads GAGVSQSPSNKVTEKGKDVELRCDPISGHTALYWYRQSLGQGLEFLIYFQGNSAPDKSGLPSDRFSAERTGGSVSTLTIQRTQQEDSAVYLCASSLAGGGGNTIYFGEGSWLTVV.

The chain combines TRBV4-1 with TRBJ1-5; the D is unclear. V shed 0 bases and J shed 3 bases, with 9 bases lying between them. The CDR3 has 15 amino acids. Germline V gene lookup returns CDR1 MGHRA and CDR2 YSYEKL. CDR3 sequence reads: CASSQDGHPNQPQHF. The CDR3, as DNA: TGCGCCAGCAGCCAAGATGGGCACCCCAATCAGCCCCAGCATTTT.

This clone appeared a single time. The V and J genes are TRBV7-2 and TRBJ1-5; the D gene is possibly TRBD1 (6 bases). Looked up from germline, CDR1 is SGHTA and CDR2 is FQGNSA. Trimming removed 6 bases at V and 3 bases at J, with 21 bases between. The CDR3 totals 17 residues. CDR3 sequence reads: CASSPSGAQGHNQPQHF. CDR3 DNA sequence: TGTGCCAGCAGTCCATCGGGGGCCCAGGGCCACAATCAGCCCCAGCATTTT.

The chain recombines TRBV5-1 with TRBJ2-3, with D perhaps TRBD1 (5 bases). The CDR3 is 16 residues long. Germline-derived CDR1 and CDR2 are SGHRS and YFSETQ. Between the trimmed V and J ends, which lost 4 bases and 0 bases, there was a span of 15 bases. The CDR3 DNA reads TGCGCCAGCAGCGTGATGTGGGGCAGCAGCACAGATACGCAGTATTTT. Its protein is CASSVMWGSSTDTQYF.

CDR3 coding DNA: TGTGCCAGCAGCTTAGAGCGGGGGGCCAGCTACGAGCAGTACTTC. This gives the protein CASSLERGASYEQYF. The genes are TRBV13 and TRBJ2-7; 9 bases map to TRBD2. Germline CDR1 is PRHDT and CDR2 is FYEKMQ (reference sequence). This CDR3 contains 15 residues. The trim removed 1 base at V and 3 bases at J, leaving 4 bases unmatched.

V gene TRBV7-2 combines with J gene TRBJ2-5; no reliable D call. V lost 2 bases, J lost 2 bases, and 6 bases lay in between. The V gene's germline CDR1 is SGHTA and CDR2 FQGNSA. The CDR3 consists of 13 residues. CDR3 in DNA: TGTGCCAGCAGCTTAATGATGCAAGAGACCCAGTACTTC. Protein sequence: CASSLMMQETQYF.

V and J are TRBV6-5 and TRBJ2-7; a weak D match, TRBD1 (6 bases). The CDR3 runs 13 residues. Trimming took off 11 bases at V and 0 bases at J, with 14 bases between the two ends. Germline CDR1 MNHEY, CDR2 SVGAGI. CDR3 sequence: CADSLGASYEQYF. As DNA, the CDR3 is TGTGCCGACAGCTTGGGGGCCTCCTACGAGCAGTACTTC.

The CDR3 nucleotides are TGTGCCAGCAGCTTCCAGGTAGCGGAGGGCTACACCTTC. Amino acid sequence: CASSFQVAEGYTF. V and J are TRBV11-2 and TRBJ1-2, with unresolved D. The V and J ends lost 3 bases and 8 bases respectively, with 13 bases between them. The CDR3 is 13 residues long. From germline, CDR1 is SGHAT and CDR2 FQNNGV.

This chain links TRBV27 with TRBJ1-6; D is unclear. This CDR3 comprises 16 residues. The ends were cut back, 6 bases at V and 0 bases at J, with 12 bases in the middle. Per germline, CDR1 MNHEY and CDR2 SMNVEV (reference sequence). Written as DNA, the CDR3 is TGTGCCAGCAGGGCAGCGGCCAGCTCCTATAATTCACCCCTCCACTTT. Its translation is CASRAAASSYNSPLHF.

For this clone: Other DNA sequences in the sample encode the same CDR3. This chain uses TRBV19 with TRBJ1-2, with D perhaps TRBD1 (6 bases). Per germline, CDR1 LNHDA and CDR2 SQIVND (reference sequence). CDR3 length equals 13 residues. V was shortened by 4 bases and J by 8 bases, with 14 bases between the two germline ends. This CDR3 reads CASSTGQGGGYTF. The CDR3 coding sequence is TGTGCCAGTAGTACGGGACAAGGCGGAGGCTACACCTTC.

This clone was counted once. The chain joins TRBV19 to TRBJ2-1; 8 positions agree with TRBD1. The germline gives CDR1 LNHDA, CDR2 SQIVND (reference sequence). V gave up 5 bases and J gave up 6 bases; unmatched junction bases: 9. CDR3 length: 15 amino acids. The CDR3 loop reads CASSPGQGAVNEQFF. The DNA for the CDR3 is TGTGCCAGTAGTCCCGGCCAGGGGGCAGTCAATGAGCAGTTCTTC.

The chain has TRBV23-1 and TRBJ2-7; 9 nucleotides match TRBD1. TRBV23-1 is an open reading frame whose function is uncertain. With V trimmed by 10 bases and J by 4 bases, 11 bases remained unmatched. The CDR3 is 14 amino acids. CDR3 sequence: CAIPPGTGTYEQYF. The CDR3 coding sequence is TGCGCCATCCCTCCCGGGACAGGGACATACGAGCAGTACTTC.

This chain uses TRBV6-5 with TRBJ1-2, with D possibly TRBD1 on 5 matching bases. The CDR3 totals 14 residues. V lost 6 bases and J 5 bases, leaving 16 bases between the germline ends. CDR1 and CDR2 from the germline V gene are MNHEY and SVGAGI. CDR3 loop: CASRGQKGQYGYTF. The CDR3 DNA is TGTGCCAGCAGGGGGCAAAAGGGGCAATATGGCTACACCTTC.

This clone was counted once. The genes are TRBV18 and TRBJ2-3, with a tentative D call TRBD1 (6 bases). Trimming took off 3 bases at V and 3 bases at J, with 19 bases between the two ends. The CDR3 totals 17 residues. Germline CDR1 reads KGHSH; CDR2 reads LQKENI. CDR3 protein: CASSPSGAPKGTDTQYF. The DNA for the CDR3 is TGTGCCAGCTCACCCTCAGGGGCGCCGAAGGGAACAGATACGCAGTATTTT.

The chain has TRBV5-1 and TRBJ2-7, with TRBD2 as a possible D gene (5 bases). V dropped 4 bases and J dropped 3 bases, with 17 bases sitting between them. Germline CDR1 reads SGHRS; CDR2 reads YFSETQ. This CDR3 is 15 amino acids long. CDR3 DNA: TGCGCCAGCAGCACCTCCGGGCTCGGGGACTACGAGCAGTACTTC. Its protein is CASSTSGLGDYEQYF.